This T cell receptor (beta chain) was recorded in a study of vaccination effects on CD4 cells after COVID-19. Findings of the study overall: The study found marked clonal contraction of infection- and vaccine-induced clones late after vaccination.

This clone appeared a few times. Its target is not known. Repertoires were generated with immunoSEQ multiplex PCR, while TCRdb's copy carries only in-frame clones and drops some. Of tens of thousands of clones listed, more than 60% are singletons. Viral peptide pool expansion of antigen-specific CD4+ T cells preceded sequencing in the ViraFEST assay. CD4+ T cells were isolated after about nine days of culture. None of these healthy vaccinees had been infected with SARS-CoV-2 before vaccination. Each well held approximately 1.8 million PBMC cultured with about 9.9 ug/ml peptides and about 10 IU/ml IL-2. Half of the medium was exchanged for IL-2 medium on both days 3 and 7. Trimming removed 6 bases from V and 4 bases from J, with 18 bases in between. CDR1 SNHLY and CDR2 FYNNEI come from the germline V gene. The CDR3 covers 15 residues.

This sequence was found in a human donor who received a COVID-19 vaccine. The chain employs TRBV2 and TRBJ1-1; a possible D gene is TRBD1 (6 bases). This material consisted of CD4+ T cells from PBMCs cultured with SARS-CoV-2 spike peptides, taken before COVID-19 vaccination. CDR3 in amino acids: CASRVQGSPFTEAFF. In DNA, the CDR3 is TGTGCCAGCAGGGTCCAGGGGAGTCCGTTCACTGAAGCTTTCTTT.